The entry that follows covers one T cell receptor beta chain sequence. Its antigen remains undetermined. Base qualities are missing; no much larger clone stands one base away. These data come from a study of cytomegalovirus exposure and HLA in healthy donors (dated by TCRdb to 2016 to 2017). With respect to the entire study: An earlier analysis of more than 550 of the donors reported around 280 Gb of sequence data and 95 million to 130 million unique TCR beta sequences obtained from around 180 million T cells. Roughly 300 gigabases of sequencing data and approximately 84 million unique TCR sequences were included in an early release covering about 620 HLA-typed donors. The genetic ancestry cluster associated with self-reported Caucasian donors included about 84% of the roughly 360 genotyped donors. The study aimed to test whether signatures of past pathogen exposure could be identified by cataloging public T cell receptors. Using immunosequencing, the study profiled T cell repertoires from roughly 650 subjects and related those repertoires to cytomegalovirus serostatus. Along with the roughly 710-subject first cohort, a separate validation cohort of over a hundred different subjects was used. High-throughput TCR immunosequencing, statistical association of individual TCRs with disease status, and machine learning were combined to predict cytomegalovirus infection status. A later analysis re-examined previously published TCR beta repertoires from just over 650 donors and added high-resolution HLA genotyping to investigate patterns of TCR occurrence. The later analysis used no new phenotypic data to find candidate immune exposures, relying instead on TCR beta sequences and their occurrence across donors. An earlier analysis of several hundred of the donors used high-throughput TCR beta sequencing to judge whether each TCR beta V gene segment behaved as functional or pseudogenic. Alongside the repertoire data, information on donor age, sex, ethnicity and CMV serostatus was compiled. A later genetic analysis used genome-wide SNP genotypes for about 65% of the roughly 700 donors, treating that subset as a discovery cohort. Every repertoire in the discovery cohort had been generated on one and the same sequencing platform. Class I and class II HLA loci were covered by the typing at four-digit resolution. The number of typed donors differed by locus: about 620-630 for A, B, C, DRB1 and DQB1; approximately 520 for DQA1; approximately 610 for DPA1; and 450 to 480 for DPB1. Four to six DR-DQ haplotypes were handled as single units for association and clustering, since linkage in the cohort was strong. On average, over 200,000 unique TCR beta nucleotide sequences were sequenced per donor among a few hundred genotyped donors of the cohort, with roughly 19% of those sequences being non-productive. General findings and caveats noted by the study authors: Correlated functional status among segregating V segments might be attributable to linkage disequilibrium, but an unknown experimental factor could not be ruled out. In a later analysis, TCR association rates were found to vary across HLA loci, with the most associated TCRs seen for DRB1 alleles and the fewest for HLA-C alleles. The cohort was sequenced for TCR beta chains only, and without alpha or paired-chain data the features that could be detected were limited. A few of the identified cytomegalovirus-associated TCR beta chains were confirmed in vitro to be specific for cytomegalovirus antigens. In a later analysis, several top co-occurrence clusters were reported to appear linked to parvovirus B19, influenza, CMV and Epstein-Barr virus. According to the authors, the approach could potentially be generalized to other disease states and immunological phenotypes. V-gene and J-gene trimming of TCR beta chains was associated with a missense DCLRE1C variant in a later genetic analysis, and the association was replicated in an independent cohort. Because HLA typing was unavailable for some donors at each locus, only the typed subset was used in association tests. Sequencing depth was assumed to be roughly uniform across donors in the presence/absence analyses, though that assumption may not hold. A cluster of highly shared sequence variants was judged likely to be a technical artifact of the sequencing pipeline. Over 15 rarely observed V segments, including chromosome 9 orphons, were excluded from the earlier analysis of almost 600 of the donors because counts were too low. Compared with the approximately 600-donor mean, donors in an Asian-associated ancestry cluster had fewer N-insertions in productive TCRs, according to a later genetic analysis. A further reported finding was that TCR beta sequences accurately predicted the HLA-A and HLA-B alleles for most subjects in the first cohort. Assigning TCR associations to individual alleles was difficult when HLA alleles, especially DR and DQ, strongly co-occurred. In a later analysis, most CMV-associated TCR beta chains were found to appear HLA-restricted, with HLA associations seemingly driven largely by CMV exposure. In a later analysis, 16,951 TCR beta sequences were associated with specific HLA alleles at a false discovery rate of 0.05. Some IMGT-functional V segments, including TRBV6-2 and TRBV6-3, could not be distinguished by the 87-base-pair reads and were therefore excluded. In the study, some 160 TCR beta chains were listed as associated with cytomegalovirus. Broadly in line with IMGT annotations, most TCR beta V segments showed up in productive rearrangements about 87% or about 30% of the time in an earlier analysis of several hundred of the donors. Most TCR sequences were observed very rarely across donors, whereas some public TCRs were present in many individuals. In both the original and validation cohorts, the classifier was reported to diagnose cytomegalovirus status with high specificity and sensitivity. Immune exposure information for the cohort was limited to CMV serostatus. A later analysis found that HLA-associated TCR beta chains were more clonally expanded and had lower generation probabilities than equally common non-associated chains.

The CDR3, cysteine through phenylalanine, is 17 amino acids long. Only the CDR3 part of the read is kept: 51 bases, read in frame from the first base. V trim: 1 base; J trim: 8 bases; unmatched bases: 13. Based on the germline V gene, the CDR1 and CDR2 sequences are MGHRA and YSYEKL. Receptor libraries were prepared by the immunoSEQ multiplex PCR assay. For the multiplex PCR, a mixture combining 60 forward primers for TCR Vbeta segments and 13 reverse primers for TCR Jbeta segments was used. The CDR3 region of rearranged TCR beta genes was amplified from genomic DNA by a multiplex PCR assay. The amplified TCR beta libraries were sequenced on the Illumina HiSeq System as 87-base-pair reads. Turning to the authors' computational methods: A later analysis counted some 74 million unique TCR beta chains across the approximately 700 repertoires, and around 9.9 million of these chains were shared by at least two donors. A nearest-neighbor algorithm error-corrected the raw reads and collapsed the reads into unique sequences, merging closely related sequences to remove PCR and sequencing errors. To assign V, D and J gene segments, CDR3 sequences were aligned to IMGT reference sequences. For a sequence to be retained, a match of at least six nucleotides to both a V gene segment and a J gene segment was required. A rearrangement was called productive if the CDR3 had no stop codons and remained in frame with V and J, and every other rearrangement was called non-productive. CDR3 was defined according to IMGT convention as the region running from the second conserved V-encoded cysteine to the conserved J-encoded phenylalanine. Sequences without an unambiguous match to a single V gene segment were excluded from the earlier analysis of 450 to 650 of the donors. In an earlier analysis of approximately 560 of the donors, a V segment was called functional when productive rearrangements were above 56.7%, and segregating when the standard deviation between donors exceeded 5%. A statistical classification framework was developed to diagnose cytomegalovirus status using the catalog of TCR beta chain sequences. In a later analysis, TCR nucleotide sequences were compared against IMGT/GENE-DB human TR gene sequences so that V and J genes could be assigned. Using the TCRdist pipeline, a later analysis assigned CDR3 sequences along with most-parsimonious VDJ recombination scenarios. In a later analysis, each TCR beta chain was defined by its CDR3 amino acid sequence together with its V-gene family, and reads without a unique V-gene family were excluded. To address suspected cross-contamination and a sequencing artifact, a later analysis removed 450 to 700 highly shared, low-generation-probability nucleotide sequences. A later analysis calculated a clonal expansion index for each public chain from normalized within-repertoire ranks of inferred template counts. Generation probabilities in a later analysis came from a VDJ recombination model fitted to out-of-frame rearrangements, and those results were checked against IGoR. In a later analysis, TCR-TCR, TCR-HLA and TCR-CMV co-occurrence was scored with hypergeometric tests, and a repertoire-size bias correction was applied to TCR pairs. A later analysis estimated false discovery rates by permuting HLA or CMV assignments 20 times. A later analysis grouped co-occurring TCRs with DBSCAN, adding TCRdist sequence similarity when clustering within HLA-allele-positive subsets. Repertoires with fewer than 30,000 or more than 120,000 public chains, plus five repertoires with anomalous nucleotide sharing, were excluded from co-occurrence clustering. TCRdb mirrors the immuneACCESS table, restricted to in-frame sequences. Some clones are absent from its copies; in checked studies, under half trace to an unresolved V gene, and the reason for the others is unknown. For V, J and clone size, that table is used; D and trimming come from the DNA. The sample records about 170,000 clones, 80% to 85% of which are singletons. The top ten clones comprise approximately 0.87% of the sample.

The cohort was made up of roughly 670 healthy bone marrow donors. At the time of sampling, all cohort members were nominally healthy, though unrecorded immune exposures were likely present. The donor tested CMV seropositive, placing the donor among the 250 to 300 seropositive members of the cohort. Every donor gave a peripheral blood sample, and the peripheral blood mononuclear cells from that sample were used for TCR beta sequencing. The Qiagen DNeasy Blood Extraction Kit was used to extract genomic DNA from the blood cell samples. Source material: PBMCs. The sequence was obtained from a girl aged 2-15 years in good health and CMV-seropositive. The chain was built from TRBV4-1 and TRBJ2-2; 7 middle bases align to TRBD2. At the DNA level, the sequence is TGCGCCAGCAGCCAAGGCCCCGGACTAGTGGGAGGTGGGGAGCTGTTTTTT. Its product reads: CASSQGPGLVGGGELFF.